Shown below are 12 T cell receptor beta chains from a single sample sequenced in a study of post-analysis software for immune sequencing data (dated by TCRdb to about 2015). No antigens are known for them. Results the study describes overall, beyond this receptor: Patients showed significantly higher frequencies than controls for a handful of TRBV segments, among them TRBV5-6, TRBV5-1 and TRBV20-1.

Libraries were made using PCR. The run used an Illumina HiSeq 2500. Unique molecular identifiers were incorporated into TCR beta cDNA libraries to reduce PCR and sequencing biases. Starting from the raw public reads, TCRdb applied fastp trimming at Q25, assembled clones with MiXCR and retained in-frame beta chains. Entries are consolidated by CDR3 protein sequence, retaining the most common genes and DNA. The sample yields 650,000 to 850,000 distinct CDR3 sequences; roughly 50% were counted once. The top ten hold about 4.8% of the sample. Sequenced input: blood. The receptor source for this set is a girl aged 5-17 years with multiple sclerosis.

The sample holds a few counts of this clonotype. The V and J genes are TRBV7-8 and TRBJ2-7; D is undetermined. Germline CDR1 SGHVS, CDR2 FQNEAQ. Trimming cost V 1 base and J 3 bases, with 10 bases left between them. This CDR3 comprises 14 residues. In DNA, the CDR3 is TGTGCCAGCAGCTTAGGCGCTAAGAACTACGAGCAGTACTTC. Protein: CASSLGAKNYEQYF.

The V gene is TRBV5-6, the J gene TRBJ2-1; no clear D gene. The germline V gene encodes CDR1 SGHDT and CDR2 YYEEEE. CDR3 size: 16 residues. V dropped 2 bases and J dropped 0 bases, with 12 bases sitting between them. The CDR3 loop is CASSLYRSSSYNEQFF. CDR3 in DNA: TGTGCCAGCAGCTTATACAGATCGAGCTCCTACAATGAGCAGTTCTTC.

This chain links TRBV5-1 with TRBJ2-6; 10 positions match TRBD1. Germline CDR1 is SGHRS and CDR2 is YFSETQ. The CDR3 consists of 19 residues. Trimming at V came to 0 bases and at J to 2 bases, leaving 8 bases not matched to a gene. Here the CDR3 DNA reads TGCGCCAGCAGCTTGGTGTTAGGGACAGGGGCGACTGGGGCCAACGTCCTGACTTTC. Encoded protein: CASSLVLGTGATGANVLTF.

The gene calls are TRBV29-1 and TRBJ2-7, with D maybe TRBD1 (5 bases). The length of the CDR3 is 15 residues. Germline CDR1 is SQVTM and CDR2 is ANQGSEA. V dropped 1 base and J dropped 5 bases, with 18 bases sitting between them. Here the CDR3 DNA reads TGCAGCGTTGAAGTAAGGGGAATTAAGAGGCACGAGCAGTACTTC. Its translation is CSVEVRGIKRHEQYF.

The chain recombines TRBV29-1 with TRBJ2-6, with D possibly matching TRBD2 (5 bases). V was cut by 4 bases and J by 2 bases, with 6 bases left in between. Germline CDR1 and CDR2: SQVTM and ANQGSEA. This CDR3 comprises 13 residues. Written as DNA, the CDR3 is TGCAGCGTTGTCGGGACTGGGGCCAACGTCCTGACTTTC. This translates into CSVVGTGANVLTF.

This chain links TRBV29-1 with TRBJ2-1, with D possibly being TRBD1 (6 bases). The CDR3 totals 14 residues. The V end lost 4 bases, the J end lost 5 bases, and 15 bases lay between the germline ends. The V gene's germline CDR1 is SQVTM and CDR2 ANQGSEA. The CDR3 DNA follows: TGCAGCGTTGTCCGCCGGACAGTCCACAATGAGCAGTTCTTC. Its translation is CSVVRRTVHNEQFF.

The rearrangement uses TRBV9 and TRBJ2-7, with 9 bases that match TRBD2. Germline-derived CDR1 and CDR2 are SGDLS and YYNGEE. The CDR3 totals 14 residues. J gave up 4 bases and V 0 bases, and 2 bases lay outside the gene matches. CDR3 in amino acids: CASSVDTSGYEQYF. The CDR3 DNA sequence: TGTGCCAGCAGCGTAGATACTAGCGGGTACGAGCAGTACTTC.

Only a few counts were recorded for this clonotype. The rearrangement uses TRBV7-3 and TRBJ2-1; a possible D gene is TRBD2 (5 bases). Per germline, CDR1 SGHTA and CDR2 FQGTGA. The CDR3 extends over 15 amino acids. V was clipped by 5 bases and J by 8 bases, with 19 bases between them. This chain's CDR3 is CASSPREGRRDEQFF. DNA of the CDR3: TGTGCCAGCAGCCCACGAGAGGGCCGCCGGGATGAGCAGTTCTTC.

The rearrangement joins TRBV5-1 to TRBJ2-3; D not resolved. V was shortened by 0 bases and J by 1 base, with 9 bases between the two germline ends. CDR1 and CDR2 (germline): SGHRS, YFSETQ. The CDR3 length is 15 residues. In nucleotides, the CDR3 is TGCGCCAGCAGCTTGGATTCTCCCGGCACAGATACGCAGTATTTT. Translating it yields CASSLDSPGTDTQYF.

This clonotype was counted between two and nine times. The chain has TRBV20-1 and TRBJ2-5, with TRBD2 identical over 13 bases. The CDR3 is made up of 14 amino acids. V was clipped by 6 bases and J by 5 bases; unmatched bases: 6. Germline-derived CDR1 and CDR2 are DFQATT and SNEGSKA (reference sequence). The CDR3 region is CSARLAGGLETQYF. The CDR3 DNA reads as TGCAGTGCCAGACTAGCGGGGGGTTTGGAGACCCAGTACTTC.

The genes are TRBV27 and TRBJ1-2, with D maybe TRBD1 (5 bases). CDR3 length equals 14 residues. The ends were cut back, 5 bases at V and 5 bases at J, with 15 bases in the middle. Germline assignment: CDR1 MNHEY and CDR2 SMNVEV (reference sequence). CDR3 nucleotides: TGTGCCAGCAGTCCCCATCAGGGTGGGTATGGCTACACCTTC. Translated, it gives CASSPHQGGYGYTF.

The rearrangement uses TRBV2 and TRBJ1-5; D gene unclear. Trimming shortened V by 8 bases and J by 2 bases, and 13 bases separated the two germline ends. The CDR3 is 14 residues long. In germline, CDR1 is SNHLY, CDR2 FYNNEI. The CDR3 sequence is CASGRRVGNQPQHF. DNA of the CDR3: TGTGCCAGCGGGCGAAGGGTTGGCAATCAGCCCCAGCATTTT.